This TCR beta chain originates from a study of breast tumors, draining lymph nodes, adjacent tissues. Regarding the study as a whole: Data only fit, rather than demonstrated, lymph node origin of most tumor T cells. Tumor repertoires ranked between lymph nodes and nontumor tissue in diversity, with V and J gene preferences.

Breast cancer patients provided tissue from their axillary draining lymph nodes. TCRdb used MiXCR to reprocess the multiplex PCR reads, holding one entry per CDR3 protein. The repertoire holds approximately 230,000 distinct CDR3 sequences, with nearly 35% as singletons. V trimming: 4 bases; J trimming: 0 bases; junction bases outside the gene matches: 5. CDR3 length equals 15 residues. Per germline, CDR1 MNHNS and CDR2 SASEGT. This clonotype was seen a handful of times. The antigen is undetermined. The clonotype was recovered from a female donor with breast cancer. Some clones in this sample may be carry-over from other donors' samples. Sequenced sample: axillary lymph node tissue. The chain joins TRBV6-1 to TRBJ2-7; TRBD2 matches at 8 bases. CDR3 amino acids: CASSVGTRASYEQYF. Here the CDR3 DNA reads TGTGCCAGCAGTGTGGGGACTAGGGCCTCCTACGAGCAGTACTTC.